This T cell receptor beta chain was observed in a study of cytomegalovirus exposure and HLA in healthy donors. PCR involved 60 Vbeta and 13 Jbeta primers. How the authors handled the data: Unique TCR beta chains totaled roughly 80 million in a later count, with approximately 11 million of them shared. The repertoire was sequenced with immunoSEQ multiplex PCR; TCRdb's copy has only in-frame clones and lacks some. V and J calls and clone size follow that table, whereas D and trimming were derived from the DNA. This table has 150,000 to 200,000 clones, 73% appearing once. This CDR3 comprises 15 residues. Germline CDR1 reads MNHNS; CDR2 reads SASEGT. V was shortened by 0 bases and J by 4 bases, with 11 bases between the two germline ends.

Source material: PBMCs. This chain links TRBV6-1 with TRBJ2-3, with D possibly being TRBD1 (5 bases). This receptor was identified in a woman aged 25 to 45 in good health and CMV-seronegative. CDR3 sequence reads: CASSEAVDTPDTQYF. CDR3 in DNA: TGTGCCAGCAGTGAAGCCGTGGACACACCAGATACGCAGTATTTT.